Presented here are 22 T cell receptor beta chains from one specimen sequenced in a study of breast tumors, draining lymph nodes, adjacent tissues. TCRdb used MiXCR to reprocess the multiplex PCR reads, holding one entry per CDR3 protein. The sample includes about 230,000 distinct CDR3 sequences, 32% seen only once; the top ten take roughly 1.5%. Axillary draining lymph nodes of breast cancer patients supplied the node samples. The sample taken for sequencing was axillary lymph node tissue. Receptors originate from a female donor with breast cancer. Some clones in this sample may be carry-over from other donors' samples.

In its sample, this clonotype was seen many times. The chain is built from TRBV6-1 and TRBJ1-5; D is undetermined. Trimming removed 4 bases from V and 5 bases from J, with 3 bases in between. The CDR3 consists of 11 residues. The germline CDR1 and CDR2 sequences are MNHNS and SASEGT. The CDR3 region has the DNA TGTGCCAGCAGTGCCTATCAGCCCCAGCATTTT. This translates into CASSAYQPQHF.

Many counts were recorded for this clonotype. CDR3 sequence reads: CASSASDGEQYF. The CDR3 DNA follows: TGTGCCAGCAGCGCAAGTGATGGCGAGCAGTACTTC. The V and J genes are TRBV5-4 and TRBJ2-7; unclear D gene. Per the germline V gene, CDR1 is SGHNT and CDR2 is YYREEE (reference sequence). The CDR3 length is 12 residues. V was cut by 4 bases and J by 6 bases, with 11 bases left in between.

For the CDR3, the DNA is TGTGCCAGCAGCACTAGCGGGGGCGGCACCGGGGAGCTGTTTTTT. As protein: CASSTSGGGTGELFF. The chain joins TRBV7-3 to TRBJ2-2; 11 nucleotides agree with TRBD2. The V gene's germline CDR1 is SGHTA and CDR2 FQGTGA. V was pared by 5 bases and J by 4 bases, with 3 bases of the junction left unmatched. The CDR3 extends over 15 amino acids.

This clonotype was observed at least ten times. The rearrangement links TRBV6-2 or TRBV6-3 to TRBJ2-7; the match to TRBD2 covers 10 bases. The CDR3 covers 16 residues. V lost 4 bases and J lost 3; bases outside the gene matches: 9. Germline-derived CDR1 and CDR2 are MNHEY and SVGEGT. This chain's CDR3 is CASSSPSSGRGYEQYF. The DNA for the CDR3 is TGTGCCAGCAGTTCTCCCTCTAGCGGGAGAGGCTACGAGCAGTACTTC.

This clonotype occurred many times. The CDR3 protein is CATSPAAPHEQFF. CDR3 in DNA: TGTGCCACCAGTCCCGCCGCGCCCCATGAGCAGTTCTTC. The chain carries TRBV15 and TRBJ2-1; D unresolved. The V end lost 6 bases, the J end lost 8 bases, and 14 bases lay between the germline ends. The germline gives CDR1 LNHNV, CDR2 YYDKDF (reference sequence). The CDR3 loop spans 13 amino acids.

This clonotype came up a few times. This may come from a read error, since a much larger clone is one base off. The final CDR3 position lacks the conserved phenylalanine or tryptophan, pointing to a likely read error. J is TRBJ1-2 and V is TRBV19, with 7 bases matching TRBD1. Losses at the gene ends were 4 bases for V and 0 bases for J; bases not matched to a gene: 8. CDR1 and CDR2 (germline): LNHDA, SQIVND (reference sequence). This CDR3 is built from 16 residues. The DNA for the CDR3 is TGTGCCAGTAGTACTGCGACAGGGCCAGCTAACTATGGCTACACCTCC. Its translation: CASSTATGPANYGYTS.

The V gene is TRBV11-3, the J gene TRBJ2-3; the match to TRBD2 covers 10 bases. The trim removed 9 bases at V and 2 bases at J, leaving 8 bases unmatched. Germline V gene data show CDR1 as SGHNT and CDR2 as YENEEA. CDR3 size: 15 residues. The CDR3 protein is CASSTGLAVTDTQYF. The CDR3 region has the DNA TGTGCCAGTAGCACCGGACTAGCGGTCACAGATACGCAGTATTTT.

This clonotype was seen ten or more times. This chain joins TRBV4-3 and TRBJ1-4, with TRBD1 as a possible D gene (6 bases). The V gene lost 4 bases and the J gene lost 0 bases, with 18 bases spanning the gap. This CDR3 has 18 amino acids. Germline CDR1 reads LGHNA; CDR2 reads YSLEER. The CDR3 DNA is TGCGCCAGCAGCCCCCGGGACAAGCACCGTGCAACTAATGAAAAACTGTTTTTT. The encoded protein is CASSPRDKHRATNEKLFF.

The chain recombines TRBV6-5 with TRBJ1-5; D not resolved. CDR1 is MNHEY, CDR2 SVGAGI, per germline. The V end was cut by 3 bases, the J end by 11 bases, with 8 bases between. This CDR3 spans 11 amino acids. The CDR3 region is CASSYLGTQHF. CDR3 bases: TGTGCCAGCAGTTATCTCGGGACCCAGCATTTT.

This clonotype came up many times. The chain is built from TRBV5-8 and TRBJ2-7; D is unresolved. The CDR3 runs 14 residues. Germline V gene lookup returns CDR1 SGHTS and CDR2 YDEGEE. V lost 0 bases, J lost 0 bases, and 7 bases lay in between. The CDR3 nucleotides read TGTGCCAGCAGCTTGGAACTCAACTCCTACGAGCAGTACTTC. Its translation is CASSLELNSYEQYF.

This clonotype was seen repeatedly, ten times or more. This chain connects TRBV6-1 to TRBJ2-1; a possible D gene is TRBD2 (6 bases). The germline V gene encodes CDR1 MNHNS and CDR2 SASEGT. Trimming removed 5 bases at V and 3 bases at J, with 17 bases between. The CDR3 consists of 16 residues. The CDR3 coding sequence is TGTGCCAGCAGTAACAGCTGGAGGGGATACTACAATGAGCAGTTCTTC. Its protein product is CASSNSWRGYYNEQFF.

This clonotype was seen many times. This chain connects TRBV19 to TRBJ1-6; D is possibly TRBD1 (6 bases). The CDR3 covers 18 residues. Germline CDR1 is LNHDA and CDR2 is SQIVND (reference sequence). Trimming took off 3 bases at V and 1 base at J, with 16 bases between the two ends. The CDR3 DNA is TGTGCCAGTAGTATGGGTCCCGGGGACATTTCCTATAATTCACCCCTCCACTTT. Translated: CASSMGPGDISYNSPLHF.

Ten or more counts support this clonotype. CDR3 sequence reads: CSAGDPSGPSGANVLTF. The CDR3 DNA reads TGCAGTGCTGGGGACCCTAGCGGGCCGTCTGGGGCCAACGTCCTGACTTTC. The chain couples TRBV20-1 to TRBJ2-6; TRBD2 matches at 8 bases. The CDR3 spans 17 residues. Germline V gives CDR1 DFQATT, CDR2 SNEGSKA (reference sequence). With 5 bases clipped from V and 1 base from J, the junction kept 10 bases outside the gene matches.

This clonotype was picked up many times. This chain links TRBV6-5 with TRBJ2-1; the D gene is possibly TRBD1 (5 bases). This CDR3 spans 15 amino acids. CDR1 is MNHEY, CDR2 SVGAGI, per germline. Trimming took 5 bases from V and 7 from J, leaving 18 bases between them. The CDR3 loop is CASSPWTTLLNEQFF. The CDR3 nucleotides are TGTGCCAGCAGTCCCTGGACAACCCTTTTAAATGAGCAGTTCTTC.

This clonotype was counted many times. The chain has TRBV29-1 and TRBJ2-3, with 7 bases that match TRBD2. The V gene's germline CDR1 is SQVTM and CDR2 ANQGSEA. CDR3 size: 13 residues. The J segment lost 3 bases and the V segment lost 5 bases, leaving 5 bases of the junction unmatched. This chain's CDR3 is CSVIVGGTDTQYF. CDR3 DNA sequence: TGCAGCGTTATTGTGGGAGGGACAGATACGCAGTATTTT.

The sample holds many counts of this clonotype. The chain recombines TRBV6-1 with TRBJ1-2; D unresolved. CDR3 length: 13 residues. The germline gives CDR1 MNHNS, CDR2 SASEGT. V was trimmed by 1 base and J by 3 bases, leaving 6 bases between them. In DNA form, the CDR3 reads TGTGCCAGCAGTGAAGGGCAGGACTATGGCTACACCTTC. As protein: CASSEGQDYGYTF.

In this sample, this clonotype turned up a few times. DNA of the CDR3: TGTGCCAGCGCCCCGGGACTAGCGGGAGCAGGGGAGCTGTTTTTT. It translates to CASAPGLAGAGELFF. The chain couples TRBV6-2 or TRBV6-3 to TRBJ2-2; 14 bases map to TRBD2. This CDR3 has 15 residues. CDR1 and CDR2 from the germline V gene are MNHEY and SVGEGT. The trim removed 8 bases at V and 8 bases at J, leaving 7 bases unmatched.

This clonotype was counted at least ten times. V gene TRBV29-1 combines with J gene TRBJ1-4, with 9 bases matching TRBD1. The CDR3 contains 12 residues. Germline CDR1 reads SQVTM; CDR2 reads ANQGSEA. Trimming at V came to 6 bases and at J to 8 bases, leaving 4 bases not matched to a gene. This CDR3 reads CSVGQGREKLFF. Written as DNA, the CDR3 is TGCAGCGTGGGACAGGGACGGGAAAAACTGTTTTTT.

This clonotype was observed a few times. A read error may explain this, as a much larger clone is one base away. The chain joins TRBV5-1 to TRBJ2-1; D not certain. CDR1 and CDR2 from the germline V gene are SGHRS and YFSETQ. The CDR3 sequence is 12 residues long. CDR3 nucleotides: TGCGCCAGCAGCTTGTTATCTAATGGGCAGTTCTTC. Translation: CASSLLSNGQFF.

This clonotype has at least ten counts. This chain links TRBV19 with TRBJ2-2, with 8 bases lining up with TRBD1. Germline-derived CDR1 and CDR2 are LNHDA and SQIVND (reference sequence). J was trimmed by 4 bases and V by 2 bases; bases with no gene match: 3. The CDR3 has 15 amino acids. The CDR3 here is CASSIKTGVTGELFF. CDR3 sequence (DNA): TGTGCCAGTAGTATAAAGACAGGGGTCACCGGGGAGCTGTTTTTT.

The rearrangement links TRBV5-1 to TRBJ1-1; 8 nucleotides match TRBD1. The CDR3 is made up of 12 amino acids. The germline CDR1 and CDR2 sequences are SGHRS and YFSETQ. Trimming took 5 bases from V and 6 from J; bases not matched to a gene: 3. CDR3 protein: CASRDREAEAFF. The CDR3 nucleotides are TGCGCCAGCAGGGACAGGGAAGCTGAAGCTTTCTTT. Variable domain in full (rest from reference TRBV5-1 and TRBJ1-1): KAGVTQTPRYLIKTRGQQVTLSCSPISGHRSVSWYQQTPGQGLQFLFEYFSETQRNKGNFPGRFSGRQFSNSRSEMNVSTLELGDSALYLCASRDREAEAFFGQGTRLTVV.

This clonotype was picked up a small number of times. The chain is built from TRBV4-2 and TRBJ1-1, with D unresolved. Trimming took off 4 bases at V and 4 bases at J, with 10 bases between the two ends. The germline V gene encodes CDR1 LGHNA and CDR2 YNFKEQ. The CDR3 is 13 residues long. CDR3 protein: CASSREAATEAFF. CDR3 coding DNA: TGTGCCAGCAGCCGGGAGGCGGCCACTGAAGCTTTCTTT.